This TCR beta chain was obtained from a study of breast tumors, draining lymph nodes, adjacent tissues. CDR3 size: 14 residues. Germline CDR1 reads SGHDT; CDR2 reads YYEEEE. The lymph nodes were axillary draining lymph nodes from breast cancer patients. TCRdb reprocessed the multiplex PCR reads via MiXCR and lists one record per CDR3 protein. The data contain about 200,000 distinct CDR3 sequences, about 32% of them singletons. Details on this clonotype: With a much larger clone just one base away, this may be a read error.

This receptor was obtained from a female donor with breast cancer. Some clones in this sample may be carry-over from other donors' samples. Sequenced input: axillary lymph node tissue. The chain uses TRBV5-6 and TRBJ1-2; TRBD1 agrees at 7 bases. CDR3 amino acids: CASTRTGANYGYAF. The CDR3 DNA follows: TGTGCCAGCACCAGGACAGGCGCTAACTATGGCTACGCCTTC.